The subject of this entry is one TCR beta chain. A spike-in of synthetic TCR analog templates was added to each PCR. The protocol was immunoSEQ multiplex PCR, while the TCRdb copy is restricted to in-frame clones and leaves out a portion. This table has 40,000 to 45,000 clones, approximately 84% appearing once. The time point was: peripheral blood 6 weeks after treatment start. A total of 1 to 8 samples per patient were collected pretreatment and on-treatment. The data originate from a study of PD-L1 blockade in urothelial cancer. Study-wide context: Patients' atezolizumab regimen, 1,200 mg intravenously every 3 weeks, began around 2014. Most patients, twenty-five of 29, were males with bladder-origin cancer.

Germline CDR1 reads SEHNR; CDR2 reads FQNEAQ (reference sequence). V lost 7 bases and J lost 4; bases outside the gene matches: 7. The CDR3 length is 13 residues. The chain couples TRBV7-9 to TRBJ2-7; 7 positions agree with TRBD1. This sample comprised PBMCs, obtained around atezolizumab (anti-PD-L1) treatment. The receptor was derived from a man between 65 and 80 years old with urothelial cancer. The CDR3 loop reads CASTLGQSYEQYF. In DNA form, the CDR3 reads TGTGCCAGCACCCTGGGACAGAGTTACGAGCAGTACTTC.